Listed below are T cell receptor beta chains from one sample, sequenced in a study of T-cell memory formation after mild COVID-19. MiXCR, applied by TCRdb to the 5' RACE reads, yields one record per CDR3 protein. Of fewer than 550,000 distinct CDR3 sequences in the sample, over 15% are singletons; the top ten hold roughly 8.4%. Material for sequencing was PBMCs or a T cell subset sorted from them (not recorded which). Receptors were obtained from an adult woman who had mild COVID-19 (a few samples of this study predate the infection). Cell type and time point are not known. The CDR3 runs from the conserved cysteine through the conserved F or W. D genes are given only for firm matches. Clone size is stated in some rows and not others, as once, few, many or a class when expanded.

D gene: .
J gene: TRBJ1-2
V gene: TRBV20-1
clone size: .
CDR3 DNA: TGCAGTGCTAGAGTCGGAGGACTTATCTATGGCTACACCTTC
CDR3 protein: CSARVGGLIYGYTF

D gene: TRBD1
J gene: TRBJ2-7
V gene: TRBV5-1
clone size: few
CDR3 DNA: TGCGCCAGCAGCCGGCTGAGACAGGGCTTCGAGGAGCAGTACTTC
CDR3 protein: CASSRLRQGFEEQYF

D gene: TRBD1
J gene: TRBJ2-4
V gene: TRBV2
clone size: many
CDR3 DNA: TGTGCCAGCAGTGAGGACAGGCTAGCCAAAAACATTCAGTACTTC
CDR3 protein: CASSEDRLAKNIQYF

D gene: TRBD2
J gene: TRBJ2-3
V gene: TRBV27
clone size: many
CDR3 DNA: TGTGCCAGCAGTCTACTGGGACTAGCGGGAGAGAGTTTCGCAGATACGCAGTATTTT
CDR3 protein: CASSLLGLAGESFADTQYF

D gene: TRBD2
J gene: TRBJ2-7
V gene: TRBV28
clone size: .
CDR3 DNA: TGTGCCAGCAGTTTCGGAGGCGGAGCGGGAGGCTCCTACGAGCAGTACTTC
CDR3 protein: CASSFGGGAGGSYEQYF

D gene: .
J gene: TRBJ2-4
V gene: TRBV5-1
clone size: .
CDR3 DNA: TGCGCCAGCAGCTTGGGGCGCCATCAAGACATTCAGTACTTC
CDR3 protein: CASSLGRHQDIQYF

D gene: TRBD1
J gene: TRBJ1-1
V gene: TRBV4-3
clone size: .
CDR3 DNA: TGCGCCAGCAGCCCTGAGAGACAGGGTACTGAAGCTTTCTTT
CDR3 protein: CASSPERQGTEAFF

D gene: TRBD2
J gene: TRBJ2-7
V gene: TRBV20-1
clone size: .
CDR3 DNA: TGCAGTGCTGTGGGACTAGGGGCTTCCTACGAGCAGTACTTC
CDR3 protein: CSAVGLGASYEQYF

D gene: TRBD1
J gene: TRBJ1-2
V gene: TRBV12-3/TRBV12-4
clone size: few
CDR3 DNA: TGTGCCAGCAGGACAGGGGCCTATGGCTACACCTTC
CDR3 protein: CASRTGAYGYTF

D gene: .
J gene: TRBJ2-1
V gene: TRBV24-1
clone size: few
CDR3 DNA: TGTGCCACCAGTGATCCCGGACAGTACAATGAGCAGTTCTTC
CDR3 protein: CATSDPGQYNEQFF

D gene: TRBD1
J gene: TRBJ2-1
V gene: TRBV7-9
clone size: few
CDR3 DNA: TGTGCCAGCAGCTCCGGGACAGGGTCTAACAATGAGCAGTTCTTC
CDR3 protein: CASSSGTGSNNEQFF

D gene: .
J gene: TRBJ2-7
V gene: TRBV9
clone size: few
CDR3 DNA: TGTGCCAGCAGCGGTGCGGGACTCTCCTACGAGCAGTACTTC
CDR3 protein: CASSGAGLSYEQYF

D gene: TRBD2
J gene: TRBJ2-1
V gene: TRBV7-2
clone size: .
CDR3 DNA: TGTGCCAGCAGCCCTATAGCGGGGGCTCGACTAGAATACAATGAGCAGTTCTTC
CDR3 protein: CASSPIAGARLEYNEQFF

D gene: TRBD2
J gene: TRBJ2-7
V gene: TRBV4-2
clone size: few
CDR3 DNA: TGTGCCAGCAGCCAAGAGGGGACTAGCGGCATCTACGAGCAGTACTTC
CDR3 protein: CASSQEGTSGIYEQYF

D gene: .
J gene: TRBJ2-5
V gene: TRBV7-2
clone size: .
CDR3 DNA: TGTGCCAGCAGCTTATTGACAGGACCCCAAGAGACCCAGTACTTC
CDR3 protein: CASSLLTGPQETQYF

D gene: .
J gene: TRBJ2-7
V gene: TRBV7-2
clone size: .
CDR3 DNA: TGTGCCAGCGGGTGGGCGAGGGACTCTTACGAGCAGTACTTC
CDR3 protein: CASGWARDSYEQYF

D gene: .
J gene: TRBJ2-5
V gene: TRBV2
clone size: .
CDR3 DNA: TGTGCCAGCAGATCGGACTCGTTTCGAGAGACCCAGTACTTC
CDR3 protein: CASRSDSFRETQYF

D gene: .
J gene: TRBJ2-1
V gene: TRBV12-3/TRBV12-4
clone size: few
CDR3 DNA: TGTGCCAGCAGTTTCCTCCCGGGACAAACCCCATACAATGAGCAGTTCTTC
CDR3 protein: CASSFLPGQTPYNEQFF

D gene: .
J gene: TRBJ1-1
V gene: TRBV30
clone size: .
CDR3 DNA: TGTGCCGGAGCATTATACTGGGACACTGAAGCTTTCTTT
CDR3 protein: CAGALYWDTEAFF

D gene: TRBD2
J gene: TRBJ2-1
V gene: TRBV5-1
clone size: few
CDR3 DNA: TGCGCCAGCAGTCAGACTAGCGGGGGGGCCCGTGAGCAGTTCTTC
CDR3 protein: CASSQTSGGAREQFF

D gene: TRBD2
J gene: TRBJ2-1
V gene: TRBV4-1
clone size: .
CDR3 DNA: TGCGCCAGCAGCCACGACCCTAGCGGGAGGGCGGGGAATGAGCAGTTCTTC
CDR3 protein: CASSHDPSGRAGNEQFF

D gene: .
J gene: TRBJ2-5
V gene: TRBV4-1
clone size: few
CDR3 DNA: TGCGCCAGCAGCCAAGATAAAGTTTGGGAGACCCAGTACTTC
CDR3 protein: CASSQDKVWETQYF

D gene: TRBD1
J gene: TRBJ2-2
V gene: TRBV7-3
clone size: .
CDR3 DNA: TGTGCCAGCAGTCTAACCCGGGACAGGGCTCAAACCGGGGAGCTGTTTTTT
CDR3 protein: CASSLTRDRAQTGELFF

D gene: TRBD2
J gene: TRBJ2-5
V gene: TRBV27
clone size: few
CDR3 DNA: TGTGCCAGCAGTTTACATCGCCTAGCGGGGGGCCCGTACCAAGAGACCCAGTACTTC
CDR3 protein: CASSLHRLAGGPYQETQYF

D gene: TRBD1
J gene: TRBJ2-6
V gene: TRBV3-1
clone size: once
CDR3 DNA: TGTGCCAGCAGCCAAGATTTTCCTGGACAGGGGGTATTCACTGGGGCCAACGTCCTGACTTTC
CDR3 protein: CASSQDFPGQGVFTGANVLTF

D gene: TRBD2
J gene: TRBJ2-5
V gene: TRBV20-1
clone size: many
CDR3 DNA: TGCAGTGCTAGGCCCTCGGGACTAGCGGGAAAAGAGACCCAGTACTTC
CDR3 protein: CSARPSGLAGKETQYF

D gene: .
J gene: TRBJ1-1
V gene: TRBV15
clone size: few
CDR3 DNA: TGTGCCACCAGCAGAGTTCGGGGGGCAGGACAAACTGAAGCTTTCTTT
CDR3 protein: CATSRVRGAGQTEAFF

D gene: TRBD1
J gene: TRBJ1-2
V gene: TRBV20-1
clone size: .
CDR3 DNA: TGCAGTGCTAGAGATAGCCTCCGGACCGGGACAGCGGCACAACCGGACTACACCTTC
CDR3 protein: CSARDSLRTGTAAQPDYTF

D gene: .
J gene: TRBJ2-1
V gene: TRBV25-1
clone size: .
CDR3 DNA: TGTGCCAGCGATCGCGGGAACTACAATGAGCAGTTCTTC
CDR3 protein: CASDRGNYNEQFF

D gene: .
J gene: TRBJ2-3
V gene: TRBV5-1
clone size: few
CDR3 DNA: TGCGCCAGCAGGGGCCCAGATACGCAGTATTTT
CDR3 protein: CASRGPDTQYF

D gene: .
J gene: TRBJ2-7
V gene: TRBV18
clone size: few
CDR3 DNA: TGTGCCAGCTCACCGAGGCAGAACTCCTACGAGCAGTACTTC
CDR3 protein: CASSPRQNSYEQYF

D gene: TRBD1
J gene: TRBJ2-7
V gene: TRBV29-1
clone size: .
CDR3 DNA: TGCAGCGCGGGACAGTCCTACGAGCAGTACTTC
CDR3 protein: CSAGQSYEQYF

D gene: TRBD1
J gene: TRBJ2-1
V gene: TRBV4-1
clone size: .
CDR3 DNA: TGCGCCAGCAGCCATCCATATACCGGGACAGTCTACAATGAGCAGTTCTTC
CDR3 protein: CASSHPYTGTVYNEQFF

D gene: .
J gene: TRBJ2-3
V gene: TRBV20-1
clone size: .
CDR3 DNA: TGCAGTGCTAGTAGGAGGGCGGATACGCAGTATTTT
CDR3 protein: CSASRRADTQYF

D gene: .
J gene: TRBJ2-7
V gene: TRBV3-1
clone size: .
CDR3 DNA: TGTGCCAGCAGTCGTGTGTCTTTCTACGAGCAGTACTTC
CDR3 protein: CASSRVSFYEQYF

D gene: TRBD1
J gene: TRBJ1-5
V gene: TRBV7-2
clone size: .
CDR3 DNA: TGTGCCAGCAGCCTAGGGACAGGGCTTAGCAATCAGCCCCAGCATTTT
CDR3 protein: CASSLGTGLSNQPQHF

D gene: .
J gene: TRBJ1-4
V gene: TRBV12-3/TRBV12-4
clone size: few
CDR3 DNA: TGTGCCAGCAGTTTAGATGACGGAAAACTGTTTTTT
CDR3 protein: CASSLDDGKLFF

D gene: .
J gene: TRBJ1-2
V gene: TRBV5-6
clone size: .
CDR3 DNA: TGTGCCAGCAGGGTAGACAGCTATGGCTACACCTTC
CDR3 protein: CASRVDSYGYTF

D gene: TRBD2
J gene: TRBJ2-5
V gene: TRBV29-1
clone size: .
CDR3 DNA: TGCAGCGTTGGGACTAGCGGGGGGGCCAGGGAGACCCAGTACTTC
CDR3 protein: CSVGTSGGARETQYF

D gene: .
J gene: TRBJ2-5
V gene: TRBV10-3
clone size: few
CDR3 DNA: TGTGCCATCGGCCAAGACAGAGAGACCCAGTACTTC
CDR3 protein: CAIGQDRETQYF

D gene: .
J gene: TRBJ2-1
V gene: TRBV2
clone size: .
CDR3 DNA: TGTGCCAGCAGTGAAGTGCGGGAAGGAAGCAATGAGCAGTTCTTC
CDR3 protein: CASSEVREGSNEQFF

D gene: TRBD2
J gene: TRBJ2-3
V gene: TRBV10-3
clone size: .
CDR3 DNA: TGTGCCATCAGTGGGACGACTAGCTGGAGCACAGATACGCAGTATTTT
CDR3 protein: CAISGTTSWSTDTQYF